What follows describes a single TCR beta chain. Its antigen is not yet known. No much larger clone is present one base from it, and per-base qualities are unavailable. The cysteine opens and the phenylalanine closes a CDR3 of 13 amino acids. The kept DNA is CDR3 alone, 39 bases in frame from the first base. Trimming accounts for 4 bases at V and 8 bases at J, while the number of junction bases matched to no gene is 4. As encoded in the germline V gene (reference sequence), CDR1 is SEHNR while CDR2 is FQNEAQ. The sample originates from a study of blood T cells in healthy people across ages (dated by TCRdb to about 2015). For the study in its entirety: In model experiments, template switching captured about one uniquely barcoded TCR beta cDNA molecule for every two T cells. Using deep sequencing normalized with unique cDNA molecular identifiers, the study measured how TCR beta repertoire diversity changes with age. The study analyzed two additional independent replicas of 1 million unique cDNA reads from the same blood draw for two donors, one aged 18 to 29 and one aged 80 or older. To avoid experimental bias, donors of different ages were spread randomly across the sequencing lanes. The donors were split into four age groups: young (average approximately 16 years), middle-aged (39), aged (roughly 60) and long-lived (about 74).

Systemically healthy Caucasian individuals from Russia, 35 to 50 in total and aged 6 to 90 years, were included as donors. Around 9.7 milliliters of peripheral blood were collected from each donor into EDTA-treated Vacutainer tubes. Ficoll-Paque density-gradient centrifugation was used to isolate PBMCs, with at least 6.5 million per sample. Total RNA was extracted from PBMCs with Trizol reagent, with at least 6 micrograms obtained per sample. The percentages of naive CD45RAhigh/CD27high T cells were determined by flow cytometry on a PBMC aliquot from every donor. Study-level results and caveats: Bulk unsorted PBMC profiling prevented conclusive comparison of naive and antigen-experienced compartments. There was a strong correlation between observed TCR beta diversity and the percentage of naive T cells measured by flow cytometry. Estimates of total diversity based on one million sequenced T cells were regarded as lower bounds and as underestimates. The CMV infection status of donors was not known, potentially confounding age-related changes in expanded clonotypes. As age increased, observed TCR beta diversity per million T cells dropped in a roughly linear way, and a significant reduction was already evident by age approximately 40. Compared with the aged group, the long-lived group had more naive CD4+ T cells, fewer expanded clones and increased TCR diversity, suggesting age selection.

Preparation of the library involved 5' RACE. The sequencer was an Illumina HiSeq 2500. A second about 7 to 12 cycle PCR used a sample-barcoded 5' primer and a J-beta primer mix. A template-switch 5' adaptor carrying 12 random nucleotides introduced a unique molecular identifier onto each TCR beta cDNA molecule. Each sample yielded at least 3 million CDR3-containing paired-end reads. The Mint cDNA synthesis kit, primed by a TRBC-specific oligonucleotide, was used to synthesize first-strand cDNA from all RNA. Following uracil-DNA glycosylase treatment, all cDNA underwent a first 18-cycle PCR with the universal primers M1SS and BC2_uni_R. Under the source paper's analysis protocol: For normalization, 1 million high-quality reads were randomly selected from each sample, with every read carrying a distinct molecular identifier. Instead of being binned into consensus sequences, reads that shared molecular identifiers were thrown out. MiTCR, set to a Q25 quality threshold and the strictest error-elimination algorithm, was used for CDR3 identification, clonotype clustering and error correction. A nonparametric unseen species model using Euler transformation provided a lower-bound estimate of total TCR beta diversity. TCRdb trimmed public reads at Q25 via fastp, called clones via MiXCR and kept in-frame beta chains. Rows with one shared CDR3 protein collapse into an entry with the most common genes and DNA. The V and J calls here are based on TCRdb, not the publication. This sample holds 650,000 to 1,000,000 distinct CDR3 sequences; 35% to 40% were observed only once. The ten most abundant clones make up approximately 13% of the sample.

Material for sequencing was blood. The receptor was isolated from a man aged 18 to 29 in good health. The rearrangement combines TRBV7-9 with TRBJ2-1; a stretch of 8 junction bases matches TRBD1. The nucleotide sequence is TGTGCCAGCAGCTGGACAGGGCTGGATGAGCAGTTCTTC. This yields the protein CASSWTGLDEQFF.